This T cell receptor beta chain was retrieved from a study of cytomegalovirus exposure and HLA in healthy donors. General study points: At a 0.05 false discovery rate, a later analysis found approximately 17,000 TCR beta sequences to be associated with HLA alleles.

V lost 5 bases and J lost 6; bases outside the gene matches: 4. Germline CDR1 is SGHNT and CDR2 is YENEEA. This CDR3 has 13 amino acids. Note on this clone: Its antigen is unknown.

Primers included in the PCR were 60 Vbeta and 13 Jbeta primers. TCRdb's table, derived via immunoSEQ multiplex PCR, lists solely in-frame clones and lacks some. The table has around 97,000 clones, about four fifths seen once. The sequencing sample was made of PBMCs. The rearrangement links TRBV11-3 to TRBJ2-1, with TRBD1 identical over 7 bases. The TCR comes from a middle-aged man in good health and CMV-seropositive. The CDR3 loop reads CASSPGGSNEQFF. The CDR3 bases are TGTGCCAGCAGCCCAGGGGGATCCAATGAGCAGTTCTTC.